The 12 T cell receptor beta chains given below trace back to one sample, sequenced in a study of cytomegalovirus exposure and HLA in healthy donors. 60 Vbeta and 13 Jbeta primers were used in PCR. Only in-frame clones appear in the TCRdb table, and some are missing; sequencing was by immunoSEQ multiplex PCR. The repertoire includes some 70,000 clones, around 84% of them detected once, and 2% to 3% sits in the top ten. Specimen: PBMCs. The origin of the receptors is a woman aged 45-60 years in good health and CMV-seronegative.

The chain links TRBV14 to TRBJ2-3; 8 bases line up with TRBD2. Unmatched junction bases numbered 11, after V lost 10 bases and J lost 2 bases. Germline-derived CDR1 and CDR2 are SGHDN and FVKESK. The CDR3 runs 15 residues. The CDR3 DNA is TGTGCCACCCGCAACTCGGGGGGGCACACAGATACGCAGTATTTT. Encoded protein: CATRNSGGHTDTQYF.

The gene calls are TRBV28 and TRBJ1-2; D gene uncertain. The CDR3 extends over 15 amino acids. The V gene lost 5 bases and the J gene lost 2 bases, with 15 bases spanning the gap. In germline, CDR1 is MDHEN, CDR2 SYDVKM. The DNA of the CDR3 is TGTGCCAGCAGTCCACAGACACGAATCAACTATGGCTACACCTTC. Protein: CASSPQTRINYGYTF.

This clone is a singleton in its sample. Here the CDR3 reads CASSLGLAEAKNIQYF. The CDR3 coding sequence is TGCGCCAGCAGCCTGGGACTAGCGGAAGCCAAAAACATTCAGTACTTC. The J gene is TRBJ2-4, the V gene TRBV5-1; 11 bases align to TRBD2. The germline V gene has CDR1 SGHRS and CDR2 YFSETQ. With V trimmed by 4 bases and J by 0 bases, 3 bases remained unmatched. CDR3 length: 16 residues.

V gene TRBV7-9 combines with J gene TRBJ1-6; D gene unclear. The CDR3 length is 17 residues. CDR1 SEHNR and CDR2 FQNEAQ come from the germline V gene (reference sequence). Trimming cost V 1 base and J 7 bases, with 17 bases left between them. DNA of the CDR3: TGTGCCAGCAGCTTAGGACGTATCAACAGCCTAAATTCACCCCTCCACTTT. Its protein product is CASSLGRINSLNSPLHF.

The chain combines TRBV6-6 with TRBJ2-3; D call uncertain. V lost 4 bases and J lost 4, with 3 bases in between. The CDR3 contains 11 residues. Germline lookup yields CDR1 MNHNY and CDR2 SVGAGI (reference sequence). CDR3 DNA: TGTGCCAGCAGTTTAGCAGATACGCAGTATTTT. It specifies CASSLADTQYF.

V gene TRBV5-1 combines with J gene TRBJ2-7, with D unresolved. The V end lost 0 bases, the J end lost 2 bases, and 6 bases lay between the germline ends. The CDR3 consists of 13 residues. Germline V gene data show CDR1 as SGHRS and CDR2 as YFSETQ. CDR3 protein: CASSLDETYEQYF. The DNA of the CDR3 is TGCGCCAGCAGCTTGGACGAGACCTACGAGCAGTACTTC.

The chain recombines TRBV27 with TRBJ2-7; 12 nucleotides align to TRBD2. Looked up from germline, CDR1 is MNHEY and CDR2 is SMNVEV (reference sequence). The CDR3 spans 17 residues. The trim removed 6 bases at V and 4 bases at J, leaving 13 bases unmatched. The CDR3 DNA is TGTGCCAGCAGGTCCCCGGCGACTAGCGGGAGTGATTACGAGCAGTACTTC. Translating gives CASRSPATSGSDYEQYF.

The chain is built from TRBV18 and TRBJ1-3, with TRBD1 matching over 7 bases. CDR3 length: 13 amino acids. From germline, CDR1 is KGHSH and CDR2 LQKENI. Trimming took 3 bases from V and 7 from J; bases not matched to a gene: 3. The CDR3 sequence is CASSPGTVNTIYF. For the CDR3, the DNA is TGTGCCAGCTCACCCGGGACAGTTAACACCATATATTTT.

This chain joins TRBV2 and TRBJ1-5; TRBD1 matches at 10 bases. After removal of 0 bases from V and 7 bases from J, the junction contained 9 bases not matched to a gene. Germline V gene sequence: CDR1 SNHLY, CDR2 FYNNEI. The CDR3 is 17 residues long. The CDR3 sequence: CASSEASDRGQGQPQHF. CDR3 nucleotides: TGTGCCAGCAGTGAAGCGAGCGACAGGGGGCAAGGACAGCCCCAGCATTTT.

This rearrangement joins TRBV6-5 to TRBJ2-5, with a possible D match to TRBD1 (6 bases). Deletions cut 4 bases from V and 11 bases from J, with 11 bases between. Germline-derived CDR1 and CDR2 are MNHEY and SVGAGI. The CDR3 is made up of 11 amino acids. CDR3 protein: CASSFTGMQYF. The CDR3 DNA sequence: TGTGCCAGCAGTTTTACAGGGATGCAGTACTTC.

The chain combines TRBV2 with TRBJ1-5; D gene unclear. The CDR3 loop spans 14 amino acids. The V end was cut by 3 bases, the J end by 4 bases, with 10 bases between. Germline CDR1 and CDR2: SNHLY and FYNNEI. The CDR3 DNA reads TGTGCCAGCAGTGACGTCGGAGGGAATCAGCCCCAGCATTTT. It translates to CASSDVGGNQPQHF. The variable domain in full, with the rest retrieved from reference TRBV2 and TRBJ1-5, is EPEVTQTPSHQVTQMGQEVILRCVPISNHLYFYWYRQILGQKVEFLVSFYNNEISEKSEIFDDQFSVERPDGSNFTLKIRSTKLEDSAMYFCASSDVGGNQPQHFGDGTRLSIL.

The V call is TRBV2, the J call TRBJ1-2; weak D call: TRBD1 (5 bases). Germline V gene lookup returns CDR1 SNHLY and CDR2 FYNNEI. Deletions cut 7 bases from V and 4 bases from J, with 10 bases between. The CDR3 sequence is 12 residues long. CDR3 protein: CASTEGSYGYTF. The CDR3 bases are TGTGCCAGCACTGAGGGGAGCTATGGCTACACCTTC.